A single sample is the source of the 2 T cell receptor beta chains below, sequenced in a study of cytomegalovirus exposure and HLA in healthy donors. The PCR ran on 60 Vbeta and 13 Jbeta primers. The protocol was immunoSEQ multiplex PCR, while the TCRdb copy is restricted to in-frame clones and leaves out a portion. Of roughly 120,000 clones listed, around four fifths are singletons. Input material: PBMCs. The receptors come from a woman in her thirties or forties in good health and CMV-seropositive.

The gene calls are TRBV15 and TRBJ1-3, with D maybe TRBD1 (5 bases). With 2 bases removed from V and 0 bases from J, the gap between germline ends came to 8 bases. The length of the CDR3 is 15 residues. Per germline, CDR1 LNHNV and CDR2 YYDKDF (reference sequence). The CDR3 DNA follows: TGTGCCACCAGCAGAACGACAGACTCTGGAAACACCATATATTTT. Residues: CATSRTTDSGNTIYF. Filled out from reference TRBV15 and TRBJ1-3, the complete variable domain reads DAMVIQNPRYQVTQFGKPVTLSCSQTLNHNVMYWYQQKSSQAPKLLFHYYDKDFNNEADTPDNFQSRRPNTSFCFLDIRSPGLGDTAMYLCATSRTTDSGNTIYFGEGSWLTVV.

The CDR3 sequence is CASRRRQGANTEAFF. The CDR3 DNA reads TGTGCCAGCAGACGTCGACAGGGGGCGAACACTGAAGCTTTCTTT. The V call is TRBV6-5, the J call TRBJ1-1; 10 bases map to TRBD1. V trimming: 6 bases; J trimming: 1 base; junction bases outside the gene matches: 5. The CDR3 spans 15 residues. CDR1 and CDR2 (germline): MNHEY, SVGAGI.